Below, one T cell receptor beta chain is given with its context. Its antigen is still unknown. Produced via immunoSEQ multiplex PCR; TCRdb's table is partial and in-frame only. This sample carries around 160,000 clones, roughly 94% of them seen once, and the ten largest clones take about 0.6%. This sample is drawn from a study of T cell responses to AZD1222 COVID-19 vaccine. Study results and limitations: Without day 14 samples, only post-peak T cell repertoires were studied. Receipt of two AZD1222 doses was followed by a rise in Spike-specific TCR breadth and depth. Mostly white British, mostly female donors; authors suggested clonal diversity may be underestimated.

Germline V gives CDR1 SGHRS, CDR2 YFSETQ. The CDR3 consists of 13 residues. Trimming removed 7 bases from V and 12 bases from J; junction bases left unmatched: 9. The rearrangement links TRBV5-1 to TRBJ1-6; 8 bases align to TRBD1. The receptor's source is an adult in good health. Material: peripheral blood, obtained on day 0 of AZD1222 vaccination. CDR3 residues: CASGGQGQGPLHF. CDR3 nucleotides: TGCGCCAGCGGTGGACAGGGCCAGGGACCCCTCCACTTT.